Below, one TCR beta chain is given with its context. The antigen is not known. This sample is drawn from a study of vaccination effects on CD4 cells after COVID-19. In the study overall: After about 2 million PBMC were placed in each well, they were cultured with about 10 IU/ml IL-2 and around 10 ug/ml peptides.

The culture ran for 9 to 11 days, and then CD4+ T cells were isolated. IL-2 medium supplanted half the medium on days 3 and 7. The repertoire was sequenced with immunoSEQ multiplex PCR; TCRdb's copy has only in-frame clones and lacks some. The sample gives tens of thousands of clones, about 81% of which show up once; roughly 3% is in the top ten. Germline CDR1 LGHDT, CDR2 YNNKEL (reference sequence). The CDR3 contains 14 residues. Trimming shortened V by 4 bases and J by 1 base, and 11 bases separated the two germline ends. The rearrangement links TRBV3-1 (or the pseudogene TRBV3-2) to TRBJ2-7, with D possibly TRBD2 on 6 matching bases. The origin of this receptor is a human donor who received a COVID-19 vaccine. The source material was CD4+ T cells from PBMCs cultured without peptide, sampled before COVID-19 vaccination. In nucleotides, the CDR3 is TGTGCCAGCAGCCCTAGTGGGGGGTCCTACGAGCAGTACGTC. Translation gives CASSPSGGSYEQYV.